The T cell receptor beta chain under discussion was sequenced for a study of blood T cell repertoires in COVID-19. Assay: immunoSEQ multiplex PCR; the TCRdb copy retains only in-frame clones and omits some. Of 200,000 to 250,000 clones listed, 83% are singletons. The age range of participants was about 18 to 95 years, with residence in under 25 US areas. The sequence was obtained from a woman between 45 and 65 years old who had been exposed to COVID-19. Sequenced: PBMCs or T cells enriched from blood (not recorded which).

The CDR3 DNA sequence: TGTGCCAGCAGTCTGACACGTACCTCCTATGGCTACACCTTC. It codes for CASSLTRTSYGYTF. This rearrangement joins TRBV28 to TRBJ1-2; D is uncertain. CDR3 length: 14 amino acids. In germline, CDR1 is MDHEN, CDR2 SYDVKM. Trimming removed 5 bases from V and 4 bases from J, with 14 bases in between.